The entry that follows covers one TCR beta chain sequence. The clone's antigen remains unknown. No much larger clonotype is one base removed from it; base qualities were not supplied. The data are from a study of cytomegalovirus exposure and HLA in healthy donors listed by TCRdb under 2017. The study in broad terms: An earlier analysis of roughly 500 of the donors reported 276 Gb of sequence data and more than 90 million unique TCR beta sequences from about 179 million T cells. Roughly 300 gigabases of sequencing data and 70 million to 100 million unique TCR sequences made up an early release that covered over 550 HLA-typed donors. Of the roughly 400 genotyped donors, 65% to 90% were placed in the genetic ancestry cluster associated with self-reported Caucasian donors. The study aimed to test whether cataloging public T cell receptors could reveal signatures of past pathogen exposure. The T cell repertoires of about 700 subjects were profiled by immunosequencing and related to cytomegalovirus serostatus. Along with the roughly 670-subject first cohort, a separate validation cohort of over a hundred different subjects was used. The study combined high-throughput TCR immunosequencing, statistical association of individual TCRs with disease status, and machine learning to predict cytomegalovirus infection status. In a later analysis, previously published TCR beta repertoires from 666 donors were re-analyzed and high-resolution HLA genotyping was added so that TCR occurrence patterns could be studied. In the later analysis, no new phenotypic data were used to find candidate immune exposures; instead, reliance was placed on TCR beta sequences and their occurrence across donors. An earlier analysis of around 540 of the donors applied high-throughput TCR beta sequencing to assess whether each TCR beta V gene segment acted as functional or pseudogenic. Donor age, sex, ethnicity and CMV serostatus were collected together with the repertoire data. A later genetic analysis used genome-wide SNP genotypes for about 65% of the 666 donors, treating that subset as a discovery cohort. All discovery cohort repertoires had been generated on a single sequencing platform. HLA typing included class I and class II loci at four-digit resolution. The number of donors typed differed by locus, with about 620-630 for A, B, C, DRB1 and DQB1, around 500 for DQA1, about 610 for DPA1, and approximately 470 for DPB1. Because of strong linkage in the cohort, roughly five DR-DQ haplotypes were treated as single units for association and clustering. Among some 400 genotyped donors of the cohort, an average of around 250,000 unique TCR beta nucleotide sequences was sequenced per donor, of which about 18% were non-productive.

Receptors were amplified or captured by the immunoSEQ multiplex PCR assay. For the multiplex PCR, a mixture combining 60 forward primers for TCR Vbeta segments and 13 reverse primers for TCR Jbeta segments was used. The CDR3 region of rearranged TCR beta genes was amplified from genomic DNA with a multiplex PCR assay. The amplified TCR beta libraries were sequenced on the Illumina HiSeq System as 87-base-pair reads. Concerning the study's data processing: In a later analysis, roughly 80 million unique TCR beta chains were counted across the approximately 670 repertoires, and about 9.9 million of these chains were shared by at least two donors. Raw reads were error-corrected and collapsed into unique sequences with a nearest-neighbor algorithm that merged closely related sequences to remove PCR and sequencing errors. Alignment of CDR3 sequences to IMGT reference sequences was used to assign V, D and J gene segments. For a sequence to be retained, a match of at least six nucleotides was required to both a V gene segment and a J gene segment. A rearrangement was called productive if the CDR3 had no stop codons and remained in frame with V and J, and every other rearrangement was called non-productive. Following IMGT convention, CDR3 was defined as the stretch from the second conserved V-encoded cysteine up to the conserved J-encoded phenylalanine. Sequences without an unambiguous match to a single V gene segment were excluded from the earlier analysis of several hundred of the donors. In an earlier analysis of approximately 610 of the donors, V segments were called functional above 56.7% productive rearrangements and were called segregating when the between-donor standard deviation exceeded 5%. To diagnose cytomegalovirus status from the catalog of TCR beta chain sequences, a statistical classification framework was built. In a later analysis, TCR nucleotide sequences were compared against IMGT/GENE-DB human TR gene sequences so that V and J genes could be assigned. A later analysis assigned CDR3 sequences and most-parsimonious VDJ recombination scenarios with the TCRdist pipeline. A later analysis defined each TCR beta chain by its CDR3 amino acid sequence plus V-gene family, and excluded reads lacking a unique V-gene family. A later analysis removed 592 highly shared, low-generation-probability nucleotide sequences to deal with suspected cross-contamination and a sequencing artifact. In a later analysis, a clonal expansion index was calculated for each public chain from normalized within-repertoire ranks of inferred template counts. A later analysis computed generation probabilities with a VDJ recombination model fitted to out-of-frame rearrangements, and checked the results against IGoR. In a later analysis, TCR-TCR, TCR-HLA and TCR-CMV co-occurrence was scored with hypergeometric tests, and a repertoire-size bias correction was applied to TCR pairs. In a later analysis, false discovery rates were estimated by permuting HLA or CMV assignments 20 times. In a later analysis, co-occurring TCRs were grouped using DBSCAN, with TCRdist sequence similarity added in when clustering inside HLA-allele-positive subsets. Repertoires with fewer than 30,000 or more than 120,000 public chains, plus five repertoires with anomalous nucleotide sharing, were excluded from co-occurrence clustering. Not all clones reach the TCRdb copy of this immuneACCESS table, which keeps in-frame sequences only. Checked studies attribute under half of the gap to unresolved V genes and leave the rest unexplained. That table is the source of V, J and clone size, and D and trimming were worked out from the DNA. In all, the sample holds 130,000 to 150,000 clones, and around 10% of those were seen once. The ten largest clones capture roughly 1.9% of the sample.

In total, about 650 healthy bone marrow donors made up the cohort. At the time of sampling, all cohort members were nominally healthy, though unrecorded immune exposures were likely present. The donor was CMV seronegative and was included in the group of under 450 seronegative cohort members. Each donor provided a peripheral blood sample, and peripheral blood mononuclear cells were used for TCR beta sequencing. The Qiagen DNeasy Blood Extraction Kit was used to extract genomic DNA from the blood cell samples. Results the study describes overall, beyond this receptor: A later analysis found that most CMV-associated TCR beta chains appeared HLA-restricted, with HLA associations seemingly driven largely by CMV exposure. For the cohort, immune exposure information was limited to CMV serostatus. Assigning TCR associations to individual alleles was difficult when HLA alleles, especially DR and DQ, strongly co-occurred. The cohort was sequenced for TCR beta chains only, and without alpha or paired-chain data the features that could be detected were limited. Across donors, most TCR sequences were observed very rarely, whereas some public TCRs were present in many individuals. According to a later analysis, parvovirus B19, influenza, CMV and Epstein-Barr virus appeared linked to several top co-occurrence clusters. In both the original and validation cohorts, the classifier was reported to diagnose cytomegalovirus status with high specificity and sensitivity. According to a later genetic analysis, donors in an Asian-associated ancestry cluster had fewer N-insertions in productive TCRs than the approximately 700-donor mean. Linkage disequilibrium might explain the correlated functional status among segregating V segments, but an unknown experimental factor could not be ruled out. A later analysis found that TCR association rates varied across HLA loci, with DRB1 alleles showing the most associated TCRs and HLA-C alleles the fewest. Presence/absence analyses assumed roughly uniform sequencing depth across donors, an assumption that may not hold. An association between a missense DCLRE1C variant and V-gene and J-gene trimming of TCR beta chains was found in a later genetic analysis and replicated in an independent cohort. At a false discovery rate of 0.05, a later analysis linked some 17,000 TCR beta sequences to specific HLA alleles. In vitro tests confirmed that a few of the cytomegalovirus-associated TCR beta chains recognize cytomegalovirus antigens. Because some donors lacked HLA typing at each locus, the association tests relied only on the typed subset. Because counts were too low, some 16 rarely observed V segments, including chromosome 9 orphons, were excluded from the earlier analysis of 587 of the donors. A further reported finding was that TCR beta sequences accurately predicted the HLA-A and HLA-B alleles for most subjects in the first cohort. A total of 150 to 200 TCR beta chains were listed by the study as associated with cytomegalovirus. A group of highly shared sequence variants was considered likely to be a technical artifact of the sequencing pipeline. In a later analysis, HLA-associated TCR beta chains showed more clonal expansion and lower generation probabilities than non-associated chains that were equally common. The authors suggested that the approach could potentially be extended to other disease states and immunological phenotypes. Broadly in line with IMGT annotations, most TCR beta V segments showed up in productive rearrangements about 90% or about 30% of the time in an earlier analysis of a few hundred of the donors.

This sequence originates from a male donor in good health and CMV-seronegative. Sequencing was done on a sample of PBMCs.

In nucleotides, the sequence is TGTGCTAGTGGCCACAATCAGCCCCAGCATTTT. Its protein reads: CASGHNQPQHF. This chain joins TRBV12-5 to TRBJ1-5; no D gene is confidently identified. CDR1 and CDR2 (LGHNT, FRNRAP) derive from the germline V gene. V is cut by 6 bases and J by 3 bases, and the space between the germline ends is 3 bases. Reading from cysteine to phenylalanine, the CDR3 counts 11 amino acids. CDR3 DNA only is kept here, 33 bases in frame from base 1.